This T cell receptor (beta chain) was identified in a study of beta chain features in type 1 diabetes (dated by TCRdb to 2017 to 2018). Study-wide context: Mean age, gender distribution, total cell number and subset yield were not different between patients and healthy donors. A total of roughly 98,000,000 sorted cells were examined across all samples, and RNA yield correlated strongly with the number of cells per subset. The study compared the TCRB repertoires of sorted circulating CD4+ T cell subsets in recently diagnosed type 1 diabetes patients with those in matched healthy donors. Naive and central memory subsets were obtained from all 30 or so donors, but regulatory and stem cell-like memory subsets were isolated from only 8 patients and roughly 8 healthy donors.

The entire amount of isolated RNA was reverse transcribed using the High Capacity cDNA Reverse Transcription Kit, so the sequenced TCRB transcripts were expressed ones. Deep immunoSEQ sequencing was applied to naive, central memory and regulatory T cell samples, giving an average of roughly 3.5 million total reads per sample. After sorted cells were lysed in RLT buffer, RNA was extracted with DNase-treated RNeasy Micro or Mini kits, with the choice depending on cell number. To prevent cross-contamination, each cell subset was processed individually, whereas patient and healthy donor samples were processed jointly. TCRB sequences were amplified from cDNA with the immunoSEQ multiplex PCR, producing 87-bp fragments spanning the CDR3 region. The amplicons were sequenced using the Illumina HiSeq platform. For the original study's pipeline: PCR bias was corrected computationally using synthetic template baselines, and reads within Hamming distance 2 were collapsed, with unmergeable singletons discarded. By aligning reads against IMGT, V, D and J genes, CDR3 length, and insertions or deletions at six rearrangement sites were assigned. Within each subset, clonotype counts were normalized to sorted cell number, after which true diversity and Gini coefficients were computed with the tcR R package. Repertoire sharing was quantified using the overlap coefficient calculated on TCRB nucleotide sequences. TCRdb limited this immuneACCESS table to in-frame rearrangements with V and J called. A share of clones is missing; checked studies link under half to unresolved V genes, and the rest is unexplained. D and trimming were read from the DNA, whereas the V and J calls and clone size are those reported in that table. This sample lists some 150,000 clones; roughly 10% were detected once. The ten largest account for roughly 2% of the sample.

Each donor gave one peripheral blood draw, averaging approximately 120 mL, which was collected into heparinised tubes. Using a panel that included CD45RO, CCR7, CD25, CD127, CD95 and CD27, naive, central memory, regulatory and stem cell-like memory CD4+ T cells were sorted on a BD FACSAria II. Every sorted population had a purity above 95%. PBMCs were isolated right away by Lymphoprep density gradient centrifugation and were stained directly, without culture. So that batch effects would be minimized, each experiment stained and sorted samples in pairs, pairing one healthy donor with one patient. In regard to this clone: It lacks a known antigen. No base-level quality is on record; no much larger clone is a single base apart.

V loses 3 bases at its end and J loses 9 bases; junction bases beyond the gene matches: 5. In the germline V gene, CDR1 corresponds to SGDLS and CDR2 to YYNGEE. The CDR3 covers 15 residues, taking in both the cysteine and the phenylalanine. Just the 45-base CDR3 DNA is kept, in frame starting at base 1. Overall study outcomes, separate from this receptor: HLA sub-analyses involved small numbers of individuals, so any influence of HLA type on TCRB rearrangement remained unresolved. Because cDNA was sequenced instead of genomic DNA, activated cells with high expression could be over-represented, although the groups did not differ in activation or CD3 levels. Shorter templates might be favored by PCR, yet because patient and control samples were amplified and corrected together, any such skew would affect both groups equally. Naive, central memory and regulatory TCRB repertoires appeared to be more similar among patients than among healthy donors. Fewer insertions and more nucleotide deletions at VDJ recombination sites were observed in patients with type 1 diabetes, implying thymic rearrangement abnormalities. In all four CD4+ subsets, TCRB CDR3 length was moderately but significantly shorter in type 1 diabetes patients.

This TCR derives from a man in his late teens or twenties in good health. The chain uses TRBV9 and TRBJ2-1; TRBD2 matches 14 bases in the middle. The specimen sequenced was central memory CD4+ T cells from blood. The DNA sequence is given as TGTGCCAGCAGCGCTGGGACTAGCGGGAGAACTGAGCAGTTCTTC. This translates into CASSAGTSGRTEQFF.